This TCR beta chain is from a study of T-cell memory formation after mild COVID-19. Overall study results and limits: Clones that got smaller from day 15 to 85 had even CD4/CD8, while clones growing later tipped toward CD4+. The CD4+ clones that contracted clustered mainly within CM and EM, and the CD8+ clones concentrated in EMRA. Still unconfirmed is whether the second-wave clones peaking on day 37 recognized SARS-CoV-2.

MiXCR, applied by TCRdb to the 5' RACE reads, yields one record per CDR3 protein. The repertoire holds a few hundred thousand distinct CDR3 sequences, with about 20% as singletons. A note on this clonotype: Its antigen is unidentified.

The V end lost 3 bases, the J end lost 0 bases, and 9 bases lay between the germline ends. This CDR3 has 15 amino acids. This sequence originates from an adult woman who had mild COVID-19 (a few samples of this study predate the infection). Cell type and time point are not known. The sample consisted of PBMCs or a T cell subset sorted from them (not recorded which). The rearrangement joins TRBV12-3 or TRBV12-4 to TRBJ1-3; no firm D call. CDR3 amino acids: CASSFEGSSGNTIYF. DNA for the CDR3: TGTGCCAGCAGTTTCGAGGGTAGCTCTGGAAACACCATATATTTT.